This T cell receptor (beta chain) was profiled in a study of shared clonotypes between healthy human individuals. It was tens of millions of PBMCs that unsorted samples used for genomic DNA. Here immunoSEQ multiplex PCR was the method, and the copy in TCRdb shows in-frame clones only, minus some. Of hundreds of thousands of clones listed, 70% to 80% are singletons. The CDR3 totals 14 residues. CDR1 MDHEN and CDR2 SYDVKM come from the germline V gene. V lost 8 bases and J lost 1, with 13 bases in between. This sequence originates from a woman between 40 and 50 years old in good health. Some clones in this sample may be carry-over from other donors' samples. The source material was PBMCs. This chain links TRBV28 with TRBJ2-3, with D perhaps TRBD2 (6 bases). The CDR3 loop reads CASRDSVGTDTQYF. CDR3 bases: TGTGCCAGCCGGGACTCTGTTGGCACAGATACGCAGTATTTT.